This T cell receptor beta chain was recorded in a study of cytomegalovirus exposure and HLA in healthy donors. Study conclusions and caveats: Accurate predictions that matched the HLA-A and HLA-B alleles of most subjects were reportedly made from TCR beta sequences. When the data were analyzed later, several of the most significant clusters appeared to be linked to common viral pathogens.

Note on this clone: The antigen is not known.

A multiplex PCR was run with 60 Vbeta primers and 13 Jbeta primers. Here immunoSEQ multiplex PCR was the method, and the copy in TCRdb shows in-frame clones only, minus some. The sample has about 190,000 clones; approximately 70% are singletons. Trimming left V 2 bases short and J 6 bases short, with 7 bases between. In germline, CDR1 is SGHTA, CDR2 FQGTGA. This CDR3 spans 13 amino acids. Likely unrecorded immune exposures existed in these nominally healthy donors. The specimen was PBMCs. The receptor comes from a woman between 25 and 40 years old in good health and CMV-seronegative. The chain employs TRBV7-3 and TRBJ2-2; D call uncertain. The CDR3 here is CASSLRLAGELFF. CDR3 nucleotides: TGTGCCAGCAGCTTACGGTTGGCCGGGGAGCTGTTTTTT.